This TCR beta chain was recovered during a study of human T cells and chemical hapten exposure. For the study at large: Patches that contained 0.01% DPC were applied to the upper back and read at 6 days.

The ends lost 6 bases at V and 0 bases at J; junction bases unmatched: 8. This CDR3 has 15 amino acids. Germline CDR1 MDHEN, CDR2 SYDVKM. Time point here: patch test 1, 2 weeks after DPC sensitization. Treatment noted: therapeutic diphenylcyclopropenone sensitization with weekly scalp DPC. Unseparated into fractions, whole blood served as the source from which total RNA was extracted. TCRdb re-called the RACE reads with MiXCR, one entry per CDR3 protein. Of 300,000 to 450,000 distinct CDR3 sequences detected, roughly 5% appear once; the ten largest clones hold 2% to 2.5%. The chain recombines TRBV28 with TRBJ2-7; TRBD2 aligns across 7 bases. This sequence originates from a woman aged 45-65 years with alopecia areata. Some clones in this sample may be carry-over from other donors' samples. The sample here was whole blood, taken in connection with sensitization to the hapten diphenylcyclopropenone (DPC). The CDR3 reads CASSLLAVPSYEQYF. Here the CDR3 DNA reads TGTGCCAGCAGCCTCCTAGCGGTCCCCTCCTACGAGCAGTACTTC.